A selection of T cell receptor beta chains follows, all from one sample in a study of prognosis after radiotherapy for stage I lung cancer. TCRdb reprocessed the multiplex PCR reads with MiXCR, giving one entry per CDR3 protein. The data hold 20,000 to 30,000 distinct CDR3 sequences, with about 32% observed a single time. The sample in question was PBMCs, obtained before or after stereotactic body radiation therapy (not recorded which). These receptors all come from a donor of 50 years or more with non-small cell lung cancer. Each CDR3 is given with its conserved first and last residue. Fields, in order: J gene, D gene, V gene, clone size, CDR3 DNA, CDR3 protein. The D gene is left open where the match is weak. Clone size is stated in some rows and not others, as once, few, many or a class when expanded.

TRBJ2-5,NA,TRBV6-1,NA,TGTGCCAGCAGCCCGGGGGACAGAGTCCAAGAGACCCAGTACTTC,CASSPGDRVQETQYF
TRBJ1-1,TRBD1,TRBV19,many,TGTGCCAGTAGTACTACAGGGGGCGACACTGAAGCTTTCTTT,CASSTTGGDTEAFF
TRBJ1-5,TRBD1,TRBV6-1,many,TGTGCCAGCAGTGAAGGGTCAGGGGGGCCGGGGGTCAATCAGCCCCAGCATTTT,CASSEGSGGPGVNQPQHF
TRBJ1-1,TRBD1,TRBV28,many,TGTGCCAGCAGTTCGCAGGGGGCAGGGAACACTGAAGCTTTCTTT,CASSSQGAGNTEAFF
TRBJ1-4,NA,TRBV6-1,many,TGTGCCAGCAGTGAAGGGACTGGGAGTGAAAAACTGTTTTTT,CASSEGTGSEKLFF
TRBJ1-1,NA,TRBV5-1,many,TGTGCCAGCAGTCTACAGGGAGGGACTGAAGCTTTCTTT,CASSLQGGTEAFF
TRBJ1-1,NA,TRBV29-1,few,TGCAGCGTTGAAGGTAGGAGGGGCACTGAAGCTTTCTTT,CSVEGRRGTEAFF
TRBJ2-1,NA,TRBV11-3,many,TGTGCCAGCACCGAACAGGGCACCTACAATGAGCAGTTCTTC,CASTEQGTYNEQFF
TRBJ1-4,TRBD1,TRBV6-1,many,TGTGCCAGCACTGATATCCCCGGGACAGGGGAAAAACTGTTTTTT,CASTDIPGTGEKLFF
TRBJ1-5,NA,TRBV27,many,TGTGCCAGCAGTTTATCGCGACAGAGCCAATATAGCAATCAGCCCCAGCATTTT,CASSLSRQSQYSNQPQHF
TRBJ2-7,NA,TRBV6-1,many,TGTGCCAGCAGGGCGACTAGTACCTACGAGCAGTACTTC,CASRATSTYEQYF
TRBJ1-5,TRBD1,TRBV4-1,many,TGCGCCAGCAGCCTAGACAGGGGCAATCAGCCCCAGCATTTT,CASSLDRGNQPQHF
TRBJ1-1,NA,TRBV6-2/TRBV6-3,NA,TGTGCCAGCGGGGGAGCGGTCACTGAAGCTTTCTTT,CASGGAVTEAFF
TRBJ2-7,TRBD1,TRBV24-1,many,TGTGCCACCGCGGACAGGGGGCTGTCCGACGAGCAGTACTTC,CATADRGLSDEQYF
TRBJ2-7,NA,TRBV6-5,NA,TGTGCCAGCAGTTACTCCTCGGGACGGTTCTCCTACGAGCAGTACTTC,CASSYSSGRFSYEQYF
TRBJ1-1,NA,TRBV19,many,TGTGCCAGTAGTATTGGGGCTGCGGAGAACACTGAAGCTTTCTTT,CASSIGAAENTEAFF
TRBJ2-2,NA,TRBV28,many,TGTGCCAGCAGTTTCCCCGGGCCCGCAACCGGGGAGCTGTTTTTT,CASSFPGPATGELFF
TRBJ2-1,TRBD2,TRBV12-3/TRBV12-4,NA,TGTGCCAGCAGTTTAGCGTCGTCTAGCGGGATTGAGCAGTTCTTC,CASSLASSSGIEQFF
TRBJ2-3,TRBD2,TRBV6-1,many,TGTGCCAGCAGTCCGGGACTAGCGTTTTTAGATACGCAGTATTTT,CASSPGLAFLDTQYF
TRBJ1-3,NA,TRBV19,many,TGTGCCAGTAGTATACAGGGTAACGGAAACACCATATATTTT,CASSIQGNGNTIYF
TRBJ2-5,TRBD2,TRBV7-8,many,TGTGCCAGCAGCTTAGGGGGTGCTAGCGGTGCCCTGGGGACCCAGTACTTC,CASSLGGASGALGTQYF
TRBJ1-6,TRBD1,TRBV7-8,many,TGTGCCAGCAGCTTAGCCACAGGGGAATATTCACCCCTCCACTTT,CASSLATGEYSPLHF
TRBJ1-3,NA,TRBV28,once,TGTGCCAGCAGTTCAGGGAGCTCTGGAAACACCATATATTTT,CASSSGSSGNTIYF
TRBJ2-7,TRBD1,TRBV4-2,NA,TGTGCCAGCAGCCAAGATGGACAGGGCATCTCCTACGAGCATTACTTC,CASSQDGQGISYEHYF
TRBJ1-1,TRBD1,TRBV28,NA,TGTGCCACGGAGCGGACAGGGGGCGTTGAAGCTTTCTTT,CATERTGGVEAFF
TRBJ2-3,NA,TRBV6-1,few,TGTGCCAGCAGTGGGCCGGGAGCTGATGCGCAGTATTTT,CASSGPGADAQYF
TRBJ1-2,NA,TRBV25-1,NA,TGTGCCAGCAGTTCACGGGCAGGCCCCTTGCTCTACACCTTC,CASSSRAGPLLYTF
TRBJ2-2,NA,TRBV6-5,NA,TGTGCCAGCAGTTACAGGACTCCTAACACCGGGGAGCTGTTTTTT,CASSYRTPNTGELFF
TRBJ2-1,TRBD2,TRBV2,many,TGTGCCAGCAGTGTCACGACTAGCGGAACAAACTACAATGAGCAGTTCTTC,CASSVTTSGTNYNEQFF
TRBJ1-3,NA,TRBV14,many,TGTGCCAGCAGCCCCCGATTGGCGGGTACTGGAAACACCATATATTTT,CASSPRLAGTGNTIYF
TRBJ2-7,TRBD2,TRBV6-1,many,TGTGCCAGCAGAACAGCGGGGGGTCACGCCTACGAGCAGTACTTC,CASRTAGGHAYEQYF
TRBJ1-1,NA,TRBV3-1,NA,TGTGCCAGCAGCCAATCTACTGAAGCTTTCTTT,CASSQSTEAFF
TRBJ2-7,NA,TRBV5-1,many,TGCGCCAGCAGCTTGTTCTCCTACGAGCAGTACTTC,CASSLFSYEQYF
TRBJ1-5,NA,TRBV28,many,TGTGCCAGCAGTTTCGGTTATAGCAATCAGCCCCAGCATTTT,CASSFGYSNQPQHF
TRBJ1-2,NA,TRBV5-1,NA,TGCGCCAGCAGCCTGAAAGGGAGGTATGGCTACACCTTC,CASSLKGRYGYTF
TRBJ1-2,NA,TRBV29-1,many,TGCAGCGTTCATAGTCGGGCAGGGAACTATGGCTACACCTTC,CSVHSRAGNYGYTF
TRBJ1-5,TRBD1,TRBV3-1,many,TGTGCCAGCAGCCAGGGGACAGGGAGCAATCAGCCCCAGCATTTT,CASSQGTGSNQPQHF
TRBJ2-7,TRBD1,TRBV25-1,many,TGTGCCAGCAGTGTTGGGACAGGGCCCTACGAGCAGTACTTC,CASSVGTGPYEQYF
TRBJ2-7,TRBD2,TRBV4-1,many,TGCGCCAGCAGCTTAGGACCGGGAGGCGGTGGCGAGCAGTACTTC,CASSLGPGGGGEQYF
TRBJ2-5,NA,TRBV7-9,few,TGTGCCAGCAGCTTACAAGATACCCAGTACTTC,CASSLQDTQYF
TRBJ2-6,NA,TRBV2,many,TGTGCCAGCAGTGGGACAGCTGGGGCCAACGTCCTGACTTTC,CASSGTAGANVLTF
TRBJ1-2,NA,TRBV5-6,few,TGTGCCAGCACCGTAGGGGGGGCTGGGGGCTACACCTTC,CASTVGGAGGYTF
TRBJ1-2,NA,TRBV14,NA,TGTGCCAGTAGTCGCGACAGACAGGATGTCTACACCTTC,CASSRDRQDVYTF
TRBJ2-7,NA,TRBV12-3/TRBV12-4,medium-sized,TGTGCCAGCAGTTTCGGTCAGAAACACTCCTACGAGCAGTACTTC,CASSFGQKHSYEQYF
TRBJ2-5,TRBD1,TRBV5-1,many,TGCGCCAGCAGCTTGGTCCCAGGGGGCCTCCAAGGGACCCAGTACTTC,CASSLVPGGLQGTQYF
TRBJ1-1,NA,TRBV27,NA,TGTGCCAGCAGTTATGTGCCTTTGGACACTGAAGCTTTCTTT,CASSYVPLDTEAFF
TRBJ2-7,NA,TRBV7-9,NA,TGTGCCAGCAGCTCCCAGAGACTGATGGTTTTCGTCCACGAGCAGTACTTC,CASSSQRLMVFVHEQYF
TRBJ2-1,NA,TRBV28,many,TGTGCCAGCAGTCATCAACAGGGATTCGGGTACAATGAGCAGTTCTTC,CASSHQQGFGYNEQFF
TRBJ2-1,TRBD2,TRBV11-3,many,TGTGCCAGCAGCTCCCTGGGGACTAGCGGGAGCGACAATGAGCAGTTCTTC,CASSSLGTSGSDNEQFF
TRBJ1-2,NA,TRBV6-1,many,TGTGCCAGCAGTGTACAGGGTAGCTATGGCTACACCTTC,CASSVQGSYGYTF
TRBJ1-1,NA,TRBV11-3,many,TGTGCCAGCAGCTCTCAGGGTACCAGCACTGAAGCTTTCTTT,CASSSQGTSTEAFF
TRBJ2-2,NA,TRBV6-1,once,TGTGCCAGCAATGGTCTCGGACGATCACCGAACACCGGGGAGCTGTTTTTT,CASNGLGRSPNTGELFF